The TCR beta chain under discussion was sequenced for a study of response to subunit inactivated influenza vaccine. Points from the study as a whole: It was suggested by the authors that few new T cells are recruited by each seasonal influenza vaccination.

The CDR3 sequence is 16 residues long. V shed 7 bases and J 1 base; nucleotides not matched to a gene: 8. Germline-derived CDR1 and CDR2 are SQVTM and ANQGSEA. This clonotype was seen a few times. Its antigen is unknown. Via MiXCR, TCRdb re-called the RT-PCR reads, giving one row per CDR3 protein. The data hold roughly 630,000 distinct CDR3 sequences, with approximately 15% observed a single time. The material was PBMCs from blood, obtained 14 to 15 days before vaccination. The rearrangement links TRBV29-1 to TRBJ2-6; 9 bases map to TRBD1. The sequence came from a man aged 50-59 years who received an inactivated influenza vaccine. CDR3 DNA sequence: TGCAGCGCTACCTCGGGACAGGGTTCTGGGGCCAACGTCCTGACTTTC. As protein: CSATSGQGSGANVLTF.